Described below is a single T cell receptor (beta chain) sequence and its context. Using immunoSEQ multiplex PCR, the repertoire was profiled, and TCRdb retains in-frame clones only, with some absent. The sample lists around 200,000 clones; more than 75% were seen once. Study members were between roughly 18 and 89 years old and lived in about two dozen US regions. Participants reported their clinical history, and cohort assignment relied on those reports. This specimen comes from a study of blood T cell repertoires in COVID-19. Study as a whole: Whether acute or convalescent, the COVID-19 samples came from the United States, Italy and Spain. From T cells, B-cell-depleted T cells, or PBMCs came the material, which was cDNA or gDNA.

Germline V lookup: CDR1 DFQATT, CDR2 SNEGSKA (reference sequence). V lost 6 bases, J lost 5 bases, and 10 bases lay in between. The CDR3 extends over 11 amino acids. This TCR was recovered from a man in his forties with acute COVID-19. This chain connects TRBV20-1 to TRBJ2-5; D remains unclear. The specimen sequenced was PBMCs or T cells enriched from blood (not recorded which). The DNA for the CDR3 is TGCAGTGCCGTACTGAGGGAGACCCAGTACTTC. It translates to CSAVLRETQYF.